The sequence of this T cell receptor (beta chain) was determined in a study of shared clonotypes between healthy human individuals. Overall study results and limits: Clonotype sharing levels among donors were expected to vary with sequencing depth. Blood was the sole source, and tissue repertoires probably differ. Naive subsets usually exceeded memory subsets in estimated richness. Four donors held about 5% of naive CD4 clonotypes in common.

From germline, CDR1 is MDHEN and CDR2 SYDVKM. This CDR3 is built from 13 residues. V gave up 7 bases and J gave up 4 bases, with 11 bases separating them. Of note for this clone: Its antigen is still unknown.

Produced via immunoSEQ multiplex PCR; TCRdb's table is partial and in-frame only. The sample includes about 330,000 clones, around nine tenths of them seen just once. The sequence was obtained from a man aged 18 to 30 in good health. The sequencing sample was made of memory CD8+ T cells sorted from blood. Specified subset: CD45RO+ cells pooled with CCR7-negative TemRA cells. The chain joins TRBV28 to TRBJ1-3; D is unresolved. This CDR3 is CASTLGSGNTIYF. CDR3 DNA: TGTGCCAGCACCCTTGGATCAGGAAACACCATATATTTT.